What follows is one TCR beta chain and its context. This clone turned up a few times. Its cognate antigen has yet to be identified. No quality values exist for individual bases; no much larger clone is one base distant. To estimate absolute template abundance from read counts, synthetic TCR analog templates were spiked into each PCR. TCRbeta CDR3 regions were amplified from genomic DNA with bias-controlled V and J gene primers using the immunoSEQ assay. Sequencing of rearranged TCRbeta segments was done at approximately 20X coverage. Turning to the authors' computational methods: Sequencing errors were corrected by clustering, and CDR3s were annotated against IMGT so that V, D and J genes could be assigned. Out-of-frame and stop-codon sequences were excluded, and only productive TCRbeta rearrangements were used in downstream analyses. To compute clonality, Shannon entropy was normalized by the log of the number of unique productive sequences and then subtracted from one. Clones differing between time points or between blood and tumor were identified by Fisher's exact test with Benjamini-Hochberg correction at adjusted p below 0.01. TCRdb took over this immuneACCESS table, retaining in-frame rearrangements with V and J assigned. Such tables are incomplete; in checked studies, under half of the missing clones stem from an unresolved V gene, and the remainder is unexplained. For V, J and clone size, that table is used; D and trimming come from the DNA. Here the sample has approximately 100,000 clones; roughly 88% occur a single time. The ten largest clones take up about 2.4% of the sample.

The cohort included roughly 30 patients with locally advanced or metastatic urothelial carcinoma who were treated at Memorial Sloan Kettering on a trial protocol. Peripheral blood mononuclear cells were collected pretreatment and during treatment, with between 1 and 8 total time points per patient. The Qiagen DNeasy Blood extraction kit was used to purify genomic DNA from total PBMCs and from tumor samples. PBMCs were collected pretreatment and during treatment and were isolated and stored as previously described. These data come from a study of PD-L1 blockade in urothelial cancer (dated by TCRdb to 2017 to 2019). Looking at the study overall: Therapy was started at some point between 2014 and 2016 for all patients, and atezolizumab 1,200 mg was administered intravenously every 3 weeks. An ECOG performance status of 0 or 1 was recorded for the patients, and 0 to 3 prior chemotherapy regimens had been received by the patients. Blood samples gave median yields of around 140,000 T cells and around 88,000 unique TCRs, along with a median clonality of roughly 0.08. Pretreatment tumor samples, along with matched peripheral blood serially collected before and after atezolizumab treatment, were subjected to TCR sequencing. About 90% of the 29 patients were identified as males with urothelial cancer of bladder origin, and a prior smoking history was reported by 18 of 29 patients. Whole exome sequencing and RNA sequencing of pretreatment tumors were performed alongside TCR sequencing in the same patients. Durable clinical benefit was defined as a progression-free survival longer than 6 months, and TCR features were additionally tested against progression-free survival and overall survival. The study, an exploratory multi-omic analysis, examined somatic, immune and clinical correlates of response to PD-L1 blockade with atezolizumab in urothelial cancer. Blood samples were analyzed 3 weeks after the start of treatment (second dose) and 6 weeks after the start of treatment. Approximately 29 patients had pretreatment blood TCR-seq, about 24 had at least one posttreatment blood collection, and about 24 had tumor TCR-seq. Durable clinical benefit was achieved by nine patients and was not achieved by 20 patients. Study-wide conclusions, independent of this receptor: Among patients with durable benefit, tumor-associated TCR clones showed greater expansion in peripheral blood 3 weeks after treatment started (n ≈ 20, p = 0.022). A pretreatment peripheral blood TCR clonality below the median was linked to improved progression-free and overall survival. Because the sample size was small (n ≈ 30) and many exploratory analyses were performed, the results are intended to be hypothesis-generating.

From a lookup of the germline V gene, CDR1 and CDR2 are MNHEY and SVGAGI. Measured from the cysteine to the phenylalanine, the CDR3 is 13 residues long. Only the CDR3 part of the read is kept: 39 bases, read in frame from the first base. Germline trimming: 7 bases from V, 8 bases from J; junction bases outside gene matches: 9. The sequenced sample was PBMCs, obtained around atezolizumab (anti-PD-L1) treatment. The V and J genes are TRBV6-5 and TRBJ1-1; 8 middle bases align to TRBD1. The source of this sequence is a man aged 50 or older with urothelial cancer. The DNA is as follows: TGTGCCAGCACCGACACGGGACAGGCAGAAGCTTTCTTT. The translation is CASTDTGQAEAFF.